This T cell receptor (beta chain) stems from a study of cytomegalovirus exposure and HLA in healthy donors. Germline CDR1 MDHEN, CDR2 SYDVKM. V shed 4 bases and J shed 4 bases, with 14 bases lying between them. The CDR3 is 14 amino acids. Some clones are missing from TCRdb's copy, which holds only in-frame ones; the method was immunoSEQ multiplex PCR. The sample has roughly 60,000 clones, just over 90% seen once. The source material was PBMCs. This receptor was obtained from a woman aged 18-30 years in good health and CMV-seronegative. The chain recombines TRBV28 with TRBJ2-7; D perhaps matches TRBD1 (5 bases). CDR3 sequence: CASSSGPLKYEQYF. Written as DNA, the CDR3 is TGTGCCAGCAGTTCAGGGCCCCTAAAATACGAGCAGTACTTC.